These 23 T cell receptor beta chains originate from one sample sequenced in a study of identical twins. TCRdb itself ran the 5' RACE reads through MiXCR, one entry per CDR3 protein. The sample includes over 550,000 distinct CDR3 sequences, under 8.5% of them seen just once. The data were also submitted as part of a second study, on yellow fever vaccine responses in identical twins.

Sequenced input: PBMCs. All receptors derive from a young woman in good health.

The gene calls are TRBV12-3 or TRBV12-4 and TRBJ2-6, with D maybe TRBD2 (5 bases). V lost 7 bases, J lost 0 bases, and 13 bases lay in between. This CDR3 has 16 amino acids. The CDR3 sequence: CASTYSGSSGANVLTF. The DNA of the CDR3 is TGTGCCAGCACCTACTCGGGAAGCTCTGGGGCCAACGTCCTGACTTTC.

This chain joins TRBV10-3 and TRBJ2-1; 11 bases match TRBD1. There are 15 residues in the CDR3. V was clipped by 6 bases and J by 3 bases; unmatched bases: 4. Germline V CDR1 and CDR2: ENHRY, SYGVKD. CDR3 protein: CAISGGTGGYNEQFF. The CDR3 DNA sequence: TGTGCCATCAGCGGGGGGACAGGGGGCTACAATGAGCAGTTCTTC.

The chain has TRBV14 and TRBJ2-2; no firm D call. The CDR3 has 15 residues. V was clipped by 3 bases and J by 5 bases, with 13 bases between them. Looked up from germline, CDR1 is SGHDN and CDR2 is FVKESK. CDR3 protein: CASSQLPTETGELFF. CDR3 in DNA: TGTGCCAGCAGCCAGCTCCCGACGGAGACCGGGGAGCTGTTTTTT.

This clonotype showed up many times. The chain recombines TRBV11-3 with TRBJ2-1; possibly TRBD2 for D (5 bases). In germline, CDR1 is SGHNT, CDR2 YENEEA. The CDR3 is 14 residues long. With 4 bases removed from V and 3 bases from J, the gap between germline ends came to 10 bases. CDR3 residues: CASSWPGVYNEQFF. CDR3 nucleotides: TGTGCCAGCAGCTGGCCCGGGGTCTACAATGAGCAGTTCTTC.

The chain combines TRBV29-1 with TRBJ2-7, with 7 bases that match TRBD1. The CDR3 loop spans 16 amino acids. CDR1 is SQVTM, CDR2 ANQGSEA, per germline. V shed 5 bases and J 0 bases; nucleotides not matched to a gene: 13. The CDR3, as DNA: TGCAGCGTTTTGAAGGGGTACAGGGGCCACTCCTACGAGCAGTACTTC. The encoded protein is CSVLKGYRGHSYEQYF.

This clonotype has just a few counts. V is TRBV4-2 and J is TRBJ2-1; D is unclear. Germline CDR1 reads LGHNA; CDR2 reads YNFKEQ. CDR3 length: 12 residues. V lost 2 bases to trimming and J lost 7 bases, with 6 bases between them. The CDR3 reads CASSQPDNEQFF. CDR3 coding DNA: TGTGCCAGCAGCCAACCAGATAATGAGCAGTTCTTC.

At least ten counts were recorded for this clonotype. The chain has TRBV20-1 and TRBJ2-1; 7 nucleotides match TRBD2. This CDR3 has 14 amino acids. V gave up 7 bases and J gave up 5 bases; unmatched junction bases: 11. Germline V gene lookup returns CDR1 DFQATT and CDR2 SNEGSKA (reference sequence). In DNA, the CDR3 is TGCAGTGTCCCGACTAGCATCAAAAACAATGAGCAGTTCTTC. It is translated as CSVPTSIKNNEQFF.

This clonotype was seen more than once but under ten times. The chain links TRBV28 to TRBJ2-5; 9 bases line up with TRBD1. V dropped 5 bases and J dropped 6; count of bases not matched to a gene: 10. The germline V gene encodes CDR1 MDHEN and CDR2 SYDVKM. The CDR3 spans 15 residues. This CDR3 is CASSNPGQGMKTQYF. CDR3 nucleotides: TGTGCCAGCAGTAACCCGGGACAGGGAATGAAGACCCAGTACTTC.

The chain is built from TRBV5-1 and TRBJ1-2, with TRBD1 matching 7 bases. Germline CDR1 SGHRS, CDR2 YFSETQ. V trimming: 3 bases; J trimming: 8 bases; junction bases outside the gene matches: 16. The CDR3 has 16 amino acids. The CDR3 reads CASSYQHRGVRFGYTF. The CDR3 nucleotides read TGCGCCAGCAGCTACCAACACAGGGGCGTACGATTCGGCTACACCTTC. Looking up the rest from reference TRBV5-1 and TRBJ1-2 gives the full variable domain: KAGVTQTPRYLIKTRGQQVTLSCSPISGHRSVSWYQQTPGQGLQFLFEYFSETQRNKGNFPGRFSGRQFSNSRSEMNVSTLELGDSALYLCASSYQHRGVRFGYTFGSGTRLTVV.

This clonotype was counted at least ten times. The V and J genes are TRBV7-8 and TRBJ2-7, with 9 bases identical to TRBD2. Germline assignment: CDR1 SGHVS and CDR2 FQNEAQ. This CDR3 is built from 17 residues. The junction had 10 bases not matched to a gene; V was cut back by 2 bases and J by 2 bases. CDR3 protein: CASSLLAGSSKTYEQYF. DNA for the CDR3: TGTGCCAGCAGCTTACTAGCGGGAAGCTCCAAGACCTACGAGCAGTACTTC.

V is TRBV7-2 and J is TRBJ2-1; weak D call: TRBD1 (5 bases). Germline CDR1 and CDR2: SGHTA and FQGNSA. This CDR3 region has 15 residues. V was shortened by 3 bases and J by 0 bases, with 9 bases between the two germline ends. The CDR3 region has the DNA TGTGCCAGCAGCTTCGCCAGGGCCTCCTACAATGAGCAGTTCTTC. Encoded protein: CASSFARASYNEQFF.

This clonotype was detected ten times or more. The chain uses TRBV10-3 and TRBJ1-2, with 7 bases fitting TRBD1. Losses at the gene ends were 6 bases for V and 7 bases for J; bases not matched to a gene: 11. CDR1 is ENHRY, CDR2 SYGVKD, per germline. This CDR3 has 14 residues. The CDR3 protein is CAISLGQEGSGYTF. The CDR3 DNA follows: TGTGCCATCAGCCTCGGACAGGAGGGCTCTGGCTACACCTTC.

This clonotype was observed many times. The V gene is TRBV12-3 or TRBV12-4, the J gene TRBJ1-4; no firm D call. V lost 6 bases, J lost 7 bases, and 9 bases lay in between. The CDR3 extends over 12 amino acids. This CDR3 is CASSFRSEKLFF. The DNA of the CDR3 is TGTGCCAGCAGCTTTCGCAGTGAAAAACTGTTTTTT.

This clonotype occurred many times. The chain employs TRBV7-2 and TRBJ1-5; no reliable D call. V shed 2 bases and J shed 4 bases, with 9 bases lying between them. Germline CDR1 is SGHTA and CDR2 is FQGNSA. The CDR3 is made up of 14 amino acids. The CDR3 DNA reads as TGTGCCAGCAGCTTAACACGGCAAAATCAGCCCCAGCATTTT. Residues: CASSLTRQNQPQHF.

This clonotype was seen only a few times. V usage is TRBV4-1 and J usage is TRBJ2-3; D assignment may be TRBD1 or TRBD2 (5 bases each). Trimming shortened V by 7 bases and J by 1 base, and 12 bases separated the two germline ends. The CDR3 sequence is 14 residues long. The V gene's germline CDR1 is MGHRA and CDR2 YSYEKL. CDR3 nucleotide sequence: TGCGCCAGCAAGGGGTTGGGGGGCACAGATACGCAGTATTTT. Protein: CASKGLGGTDTQYF.

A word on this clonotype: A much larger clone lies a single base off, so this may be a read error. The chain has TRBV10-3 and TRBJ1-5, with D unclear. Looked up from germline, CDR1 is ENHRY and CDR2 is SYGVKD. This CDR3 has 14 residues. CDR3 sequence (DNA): TGTGCCATCAGAGAGTCGTTGAGCAATCAGCCCCAGCATTTT. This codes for CAIRESLSNQPQHF.

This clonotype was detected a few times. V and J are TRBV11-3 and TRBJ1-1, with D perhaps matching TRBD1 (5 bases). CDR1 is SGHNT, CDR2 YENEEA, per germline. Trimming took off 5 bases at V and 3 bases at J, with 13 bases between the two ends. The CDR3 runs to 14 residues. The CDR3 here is CASSRYPGDTEAFF. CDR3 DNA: TGTGCCAGCAGCCGATACCCGGGGGACACTGAAGCTTTCTTT.

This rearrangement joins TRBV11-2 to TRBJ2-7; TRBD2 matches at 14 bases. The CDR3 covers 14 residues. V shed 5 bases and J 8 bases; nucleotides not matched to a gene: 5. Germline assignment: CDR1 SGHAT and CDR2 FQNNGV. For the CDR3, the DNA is TGTGCCAGCAGCCCAGGACTAGCGGGAGGCAAGCAGTACTTC. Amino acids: CASSPGLAGGKQYF.

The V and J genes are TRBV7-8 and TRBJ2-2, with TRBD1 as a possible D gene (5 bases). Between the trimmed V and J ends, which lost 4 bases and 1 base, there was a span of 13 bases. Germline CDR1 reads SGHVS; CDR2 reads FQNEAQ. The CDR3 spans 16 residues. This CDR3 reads CASSSPIGVNTGELFF. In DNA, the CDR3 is TGTGCCAGCAGCTCACCCATAGGGGTGAACACCGGGGAGCTGTTTTTT.

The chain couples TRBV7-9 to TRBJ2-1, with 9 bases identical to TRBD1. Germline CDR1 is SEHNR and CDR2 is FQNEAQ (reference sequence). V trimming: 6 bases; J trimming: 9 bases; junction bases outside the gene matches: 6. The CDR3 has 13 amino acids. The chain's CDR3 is CASRITGGTEQFF. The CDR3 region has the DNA TGTGCCAGCAGAATTACAGGGGGCACTGAGCAGTTCTTC.

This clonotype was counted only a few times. The CDR3 DNA reads as TGCGCCAGCAGCCCGGGACTAGCGGGAGAATGGTCCTACAATGAGCAGTTCTTC. The encoded protein is CASSPGLAGEWSYNEQFF. The chain carries TRBV5-1 and TRBJ2-1, with 14 bases lining up with TRBD2. V lost 4 bases, J lost 1 base, and 7 bases stayed unmatched. The germline V gene has CDR1 SGHRS and CDR2 YFSETQ. The CDR3 length is 18 residues.

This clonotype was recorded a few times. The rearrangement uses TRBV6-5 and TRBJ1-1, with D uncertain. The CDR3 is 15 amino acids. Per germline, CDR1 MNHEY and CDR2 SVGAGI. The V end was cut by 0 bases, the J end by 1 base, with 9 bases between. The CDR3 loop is CASSYSTPQNTEAFF. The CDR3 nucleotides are TGTGCCAGCAGTTACTCAACACCTCAGAACACTGAAGCTTTCTTT.

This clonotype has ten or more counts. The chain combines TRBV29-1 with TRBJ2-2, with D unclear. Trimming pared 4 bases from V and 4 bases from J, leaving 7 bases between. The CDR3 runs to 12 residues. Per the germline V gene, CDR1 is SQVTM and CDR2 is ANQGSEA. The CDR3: CSVGTTTGELFF. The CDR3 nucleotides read TGCAGCGTTGGGACCACCACCGGGGAGCTGTTTTTT.